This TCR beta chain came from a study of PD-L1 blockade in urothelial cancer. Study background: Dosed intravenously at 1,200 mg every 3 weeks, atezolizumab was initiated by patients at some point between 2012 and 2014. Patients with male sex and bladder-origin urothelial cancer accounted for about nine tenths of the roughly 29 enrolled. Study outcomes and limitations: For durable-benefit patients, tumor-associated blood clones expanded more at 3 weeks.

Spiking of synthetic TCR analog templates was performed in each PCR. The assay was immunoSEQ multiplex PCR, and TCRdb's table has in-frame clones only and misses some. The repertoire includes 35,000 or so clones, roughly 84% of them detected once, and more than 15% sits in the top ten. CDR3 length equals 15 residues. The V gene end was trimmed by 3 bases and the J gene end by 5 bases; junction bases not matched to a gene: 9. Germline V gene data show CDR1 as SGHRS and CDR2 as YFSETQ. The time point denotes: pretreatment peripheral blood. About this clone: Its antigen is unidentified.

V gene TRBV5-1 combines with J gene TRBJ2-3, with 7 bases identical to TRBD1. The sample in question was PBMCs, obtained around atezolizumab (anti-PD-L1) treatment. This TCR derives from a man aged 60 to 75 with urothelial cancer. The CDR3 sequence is CASSSGQAVGDTQYF. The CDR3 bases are TGCGCCAGCAGCTCCGGACAGGCGGTGGGAGATACGCAGTATTTT.